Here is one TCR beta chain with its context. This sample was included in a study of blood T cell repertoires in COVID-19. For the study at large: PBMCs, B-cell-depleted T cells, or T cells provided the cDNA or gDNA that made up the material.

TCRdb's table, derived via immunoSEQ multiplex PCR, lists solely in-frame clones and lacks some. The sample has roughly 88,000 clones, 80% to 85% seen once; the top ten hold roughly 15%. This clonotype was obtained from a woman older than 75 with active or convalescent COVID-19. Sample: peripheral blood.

The CDR3 reads CASSQDRNTEAFF. CDR3 nucleotides: TGCGCCAGCAGCCAGGACAGGAACACTGAAGCTTTCTTT. V and J are TRBV4-3 and TRBJ1-1, with D maybe TRBD1 (6 bases). Trimming pared 3 bases from V and 1 base from J, leaving 6 bases between. Per the germline V gene, CDR1 is LGHNA and CDR2 is YSLEER. This CDR3 region has 13 residues.